These 26 T cell receptor beta chains were sequenced from one sample in a study of cytomegalovirus exposure and HLA in healthy donors. Here immunoSEQ multiplex PCR was the method, and the copy in TCRdb shows in-frame clones only, minus some. In the table there are 150,000 to 200,000 clones, more than 70% of which are singletons. The sample was PBMCs. Receptor source: a woman younger than 35 in good health and CMV-seronegative.

In this sample, this clone turned up a few times. V and J are TRBV20-1 and TRBJ1-3; D is ambiguous. The V gene's germline CDR1 is DFQATT and CDR2 SNEGSKA (reference sequence). V was clipped by 4 bases and J by 4 bases, with 5 bases between them. This CDR3 has 11 residues. The CDR3 sequence is CSAIQGNTIYF. The DNA for the CDR3 is TGCAGTGCTATACAGGGAAACACCATATATTTT.

This clone was counted a single time. This chain joins TRBV2 and TRBJ1-5; D unclear. The CDR3 contains 14 residues. Trimming pared 4 bases from V and 4 bases from J, leaving 11 bases between. Germline V gene lookup returns CDR1 SNHLY and CDR2 FYNNEI. The CDR3 here is CASSVRRINQPQHF. The CDR3 DNA sequence: TGTGCCAGCAGTGTACGGAGGATAAATCAGCCCCAGCATTTT.

The chain is built from TRBV7-3 and TRBJ1-5, with D uncertain. The CDR3 length is 15 residues. Trimming took 4 bases from V and 8 from J, leaving 18 bases between them. Germline CDR1 reads SGHTA; CDR2 reads FQGTGA. DNA of the CDR3: TGTGCCAGCAGCTCAAATAGCGGGAGTCCCAAGCCCCAGCATTTT. This gives the protein CASSSNSGSPKPQHF. Based on the CDR3 plus reference TRBV7-3 and TRBJ1-5, the full variable domain is GAGVSQTPSNKVTEKGKYVELRCDPISGHTALYWYRQSLGQGPEFLIYFQGTGAADDSGLPNDRFFAVRPEGSVSTLKIQRTERGDSAVYLCASSSNSGSPKPQHFGDGTRLSIL.

This sequence joins TRBV15 and TRBJ2-3, with 12 bases lining up with TRBD1. The V segment lost 8 bases and the J segment 5 bases; nucleotides outside the gene matches: 11. Germline V gene data show CDR1 as LNHNV and CDR2 as YYDKDF (reference sequence). This CDR3 has 16 residues. The CDR3 is CATATGQGAQGDTQYF. CDR3 coding DNA: TGTGCCACCGCCACGGGACAGGGGGCGCAGGGAGATACGCAGTATTTT.

The chain couples TRBV14 to TRBJ2-3; perhaps TRBD2 as D (6 bases). The germline V gene has CDR1 SGHDN and CDR2 FVKESK. Trimming left V 3 bases short and J 5 bases short, with 15 bases between. The CDR3 is made up of 15 amino acids. The CDR3 bases are TGTGCCAGCAGCCACGGGGGAGAGTGGGTAGATACGCAGTATTTT. Protein sequence: CASSHGGEWVDTQYF.

This chain uses TRBV4-1 with TRBJ2-2, with D tentatively TRBD1 (6 bases). Germline V lookup: CDR1 MGHRA, CDR2 YSYEKL. V lost 0 bases, J lost 13 bases, and 21 bases lay in between. The length of the CDR3 is 16 residues. The DNA for the CDR3 is TGCGCCAGCAGCCAAGATAGGACAGAAGGGCGTTGGGGGCTGTTTTTT. Translating it yields CASSQDRTEGRWGLFF.

This chain connects TRBV5-1 to TRBJ1-1; no clear D. V was shortened by 1 base and J by 2 bases, with 9 bases between the two germline ends. The CDR3 totals 14 residues. Germline CDR1 reads SGHRS; CDR2 reads YFSETQ. The CDR3 nucleotides are TGCGCCAGCAGCTTGCGCGGCCCTAACACTGAAGCTTTCTTT. This gives the protein CASSLRGPNTEAFF.

V usage is TRBV25-1 and J usage is TRBJ1-5, with 8 bases aligning to TRBD1. The ends lost 3 bases at V and 0 bases at J; junction bases unmatched: 1. The CDR3 has 15 amino acids. Per germline, CDR1 MGHDK and CDR2 SYGVNS. CDR3 nucleotides: TGTGCCAGCAGTGAGACAGGGGTTAGCAATCAGCCCCAGCATTTT. Translating it yields CASSETGVSNQPQHF.

V and J are TRBV10-3 and TRBJ2-1; 9 bases are shared with TRBD2. Germline CDR1 is ENHRY and CDR2 is SYGVKD. This CDR3 region has 13 residues. The V segment lost 10 bases and the J segment 5 bases; nucleotides outside the gene matches: 6. The CDR3 region is CANSGRGDNEQFF. CDR3 bases: TGTGCCAATAGCGGGAGAGGCGACAATGAGCAGTTCTTC.

The chain joins TRBV30 to TRBJ2-7, with 9 bases identical to TRBD2. V was clipped by 0 bases and J by 3 bases; unmatched bases: 3. CDR1 and CDR2 from the germline V gene are GTSNPN and SVGIG (reference sequence). This CDR3 comprises 14 residues. The CDR3 loop is CAWSVAGGNYEQYF. The CDR3 nucleotides are TGTGCCTGGAGTGTTGCGGGGGGGAACTACGAGCAGTACTTC.

This chain connects TRBV5-1 to TRBJ1-2; 8 bases agree with TRBD1. CDR1 and CDR2 (germline): SGHRS, YFSETQ. This CDR3 contains 16 residues. Trimming cost V 4 bases and J 3 bases; bases outside gene matches: 11. The CDR3 here is CASSGPTGAPDYGYTF. The CDR3 DNA reads as TGCGCCAGCAGCGGACCGACAGGGGCCCCCGACTATGGCTACACCTTC.

The CDR3 bases are TGCGCCAGCAGCTCCCTGCAGGGCGGGGGCACAGATACGCAGTATTTT. This gives the protein CASSSLQGGGTDTQYF. V and J are TRBV5-1 and TRBJ2-3, with D perhaps matching TRBD2 (6 bases). The CDR3 has 16 residues. Germline-derived CDR1 and CDR2 are SGHRS and YFSETQ. With 3 bases removed from V and 1 base from J, the gap between germline ends came to 15 bases.

The V gene is TRBV19, the J gene TRBJ1-6; D unclear. V was pared by 7 bases and J by 0 bases, with 10 bases between. CDR3 length equals 15 residues. Per germline, CDR1 LNHDA and CDR2 SQIVND (reference sequence). Written as DNA, the CDR3 is TGTGCCAGTATCCGCAGGCACTCCTATAATTCACCCCTCCACTTT. Its protein is CASIRRHSYNSPLHF.

The chain carries TRBV19 and TRBJ2-5, with 11 bases lining up with TRBD2. Germline-derived CDR1 and CDR2 are LNHDA and SQIVND (reference sequence). With V trimmed by 4 bases and J by 1 base, 2 bases remained unmatched. The CDR3 loop spans 15 amino acids. The CDR3 bases are TGTGCCAGTAGTAGACTAGCGGGGTCCCAAGAGACCCAGTACTTC. This encodes CASSRLAGSQETQYF.

CDR3 amino acids: CASSIRLAGGPGLLDTQYF. The CDR3 bases are TGTGCCAGCAGCATTAGACTAGCGGGAGGGCCTGGGCTACTGGATACGCAGTATTTT. The rearrangement uses TRBV5-5 and TRBJ2-3, with 14 positions matching TRBD2. The V and J ends lost 4 bases and 6 bases, in that order; junction bases with no gene match: 16. The V gene's germline CDR1 is SGHKS and CDR2 YYEKEE (reference sequence). The CDR3 totals 19 residues.

The CDR3 spells CASSLVFRGYNEQFF. The CDR3 bases are TGTGCCAGCAGCTTGGTTTTCAGGGGTTACAATGAGCAGTTCTTC. V gene TRBV5-6 combines with J gene TRBJ2-1; D may be TRBD1 (6 bases). CDR1 is SGHDT, CDR2 YYEEEE, per germline. The CDR3 spans 15 residues. Trimming removed 0 bases from V and 4 bases from J, with 11 bases in between.

In DNA, the CDR3 is TGCGCCAGCAGCTTACGGGGAAGATTGGACACTGAAGCTTTCTTT. Translated: CASSLRGRLDTEAFF. J is TRBJ1-1 and V is TRBV5-1; D call uncertain. The germline V and J ends were trimmed by 2 bases and 3 bases, with 14 bases remaining between them. This CDR3 spans 15 amino acids. Germline assignment: CDR1 SGHRS and CDR2 YFSETQ.

For the CDR3, the DNA is TGTGCCAGCAGCCTCATCGGGACAGGGATCGCCGAGCAGTACTTC. Protein sequence: CASSLIGTGIAEQYF. The rearrangement joins TRBV6-6 to TRBJ2-7; 9 bases agree with TRBD1. V was pared by 6 bases and J by 6 bases, with 12 bases of the junction left unmatched. CDR1 and CDR2 from the germline V gene are MNHNY and SVGAGI (reference sequence). The CDR3 has 15 residues.

This rearrangement joins TRBV7-9 to TRBJ2-2, with 8 nucleotides matching TRBD1. Germline loops: CDR1 SEHNR, CDR2 FQNEAQ (reference sequence). The V segment lost 5 bases and the J segment 4 bases; nucleotides outside the gene matches: 9. The CDR3 has 16 amino acids. The DNA of the CDR3 is TGTGCCAGCAGCCAGGGGACAGGACCACCCACCGGGGAGCTGTTTTTT. This encodes CASSQGTGPPTGELFF.

The rearrangement links TRBV18 to TRBJ1-6, with 11 bases fitting TRBD1. The CDR3 is made up of 14 amino acids. The trim removed 6 bases at V and 9 bases at J, leaving 4 bases unmatched. The V gene's germline CDR1 is KGHSH and CDR2 LQKENI. The CDR3 loop reads CASSLGQGASPLHF. DNA of the CDR3: TGTGCCAGCTCTCTAGGACAGGGGGCTTCACCCCTCCACTTT.

The chain couples TRBV15 to TRBJ2-7; D not resolved. Trimming removed 1 base at V and 1 base at J, with 14 bases between. There are 16 residues in the CDR3. Germline assignment: CDR1 LNHNV and CDR2 YYDKDF (reference sequence). In DNA, the CDR3 is TGTGCCACCAGCAGAGGAGGAGTAGCACTTTCCTACGAGCAGTACTTC. This sequence encodes CATSRGGVALSYEQYF.

This clone was seen more than once but under ten times. The V call is TRBV4-1, the J call TRBJ2-2; D might be TRBD1 (6 bases). This CDR3 region has 16 residues. CDR1 is MGHRA and CDR2 is YSYEKL in the germline V gene. V gave up 0 bases and J gave up 8 bases, with 16 bases separating them. In nucleotides, the CDR3 is TGCGCCAGCAGCCAAGAGGAGATGACAGGCTGGGGGGAGCTGTTTTTT. This gives the protein CASSQEEMTGWGELFF.

The chain links TRBV19 to TRBJ2-7; D is unresolved. CDR3 length: 16 residues. Germline V CDR1 and CDR2: LNHDA, SQIVND (reference sequence). V was trimmed by 1 base and J by 2 bases, leaving 15 bases between them. The CDR3 DNA follows: TGTGCCAGTAGTATAGCTTCGGGTCTACTAACCTACGAGCAGTACTTC. It translates to CASSIASGLLTYEQYF.

The CDR3 DNA sequence: TGTGCCAGCAGCTTAGGGGTAGCGGGGGGGCGAACCGAGACCCAGTACTTC. The encoded protein is CASSLGVAGGRTETQYF. J is TRBJ2-5 and V is TRBV11-2, with 11 bases lining up with TRBD2. This CDR3 has 17 residues. Per germline, CDR1 SGHAT and CDR2 FQNNGV. V trimming: 1 base; J trimming: 5 bases; junction bases outside the gene matches: 9.

In regard to this clone: Different DNA sequences within this sample yield the same CDR3. The V and J genes are TRBV6-6 and TRBJ1-4; D may be TRBD1 (5 bases). This CDR3 spans 14 amino acids. V was clipped by 2 bases and J by 5 bases, with 9 bases between them. Per the germline V gene, CDR1 is MNHNY and CDR2 is SVGAGI (reference sequence). The CDR3 reads CASSYSQGNEKLFF. The CDR3 DNA reads TGTGCCAGCAGTTACAGCCAGGGAAATGAAAAACTGTTTTTT.

The chain has TRBV6-6 and TRBJ2-7; tentatively, D is TRBD1 (5 bases). The CDR3 contains 13 residues. V lost 6 bases and J lost 4, with 13 bases in between. Germline CDR1 MNHNY, CDR2 SVGAGI (reference sequence). CDR3 DNA: TGTGCCAGCAGAAACGACAGAGCTTACGAGCAGTACTTC. Translation: CASRNDRAYEQYF.